A selection of T cell receptor beta chains follows, all from one sample in a study of blood T cell repertoires in COVID-19. Sequenced by immunoSEQ multiplex PCR; TCRdb stores in-frame clones only, minus some. The sample yields 200,000 or so clones, roughly 90% seen once. What was sequenced was peripheral blood. These receptor sequences come from a man in his fifties with COVID-19, enrolled during active disease. CDR3s include the opening cysteine and the closing phenylalanine or tryptophan. A D gene is named only where the DNA matches it firmly. A clone size is listed for some rows: how often the clone was seen (once, few, many), or a class if it is expanded.

clone_size,j_call,d_call,v_call,cdr3_aa,cdr3_nt
.,TRBJ2-3,.,TRBV27,CASSPRGDTQYF,TGTGCCAGCAGTCCTAGGGGAGATACGCAGTATTTT
.,TRBJ2-4,.,TRBV21-1,CASSSGTGKAKNIQYF,TGTGCCAGCAGCTCCGGGACAGGGAAGGCCAAAAACATTCAGTACTTC
once,TRBJ2-3,.,TRBV28,CASSIPGHRGTDTQYF,TGTGCCAGCAGTATACCGGGACATCGGGGCACAGATACGCAGTATTTT
.,TRBJ2-1,.,TRBV6-5,CASRGGADYNEQFF,TGTGCCAGCAGGGGGGGGGCGGACTACAATGAGCAGTTCTTC
.,TRBJ1-1,TRBD1,TRBV27,CASSFPGQGKTEAFF,TGTGCCAGCAGTTTCCCCGGACAGGGTAAGACTGAAGCTTTCTTT
.,TRBJ2-1,.,TRBV19,CASSMEGQTYNEQFF,TGTGCCAGTAGTATGGAGGGGCAAACCTACAATGAGCAGTTCTTC
few,TRBJ2-5,.,TRBV6-5,CASSYVGYQSETQYF,TGTGCCAGCAGTTACGTGGGCTATCAGAGCGAGACCCAGTACTTC
.,TRBJ2-5,.,TRBV14,CASSQNDRIEETQYF,TGTGCCAGCAGCCAGAACGACAGGATCGAAGAGACCCAGTACTTC
.,TRBJ2-7,TRBD2,TRBV12-3/TRBV12-4,CASKLAGGHEQYF,TGTGCCAGCAAACTAGCGGGAGGACACGAGCAGTACTTC
once,TRBJ2-1,TRBD1,TRBV3-1/TRBV3-2,CASSPTGGAYNEQFF,TGTGCCAGCAGCCCGACAGGGGGCGCCTACAATGAGCAGTTCTTC
.,TRBJ2-7,TRBD2,TRBV6-2/TRBV6-3,CASSLGLAGVWEQYF,TGTGCCAGCAGCCTCGGACTAGCGGGAGTTTGGGAGCAGTACTTC
few,TRBJ2-6,TRBD1,TRBV6-2/TRBV6-3,CASSPNPPGTAGANVLTF,TGTGCCAGCAGTCCCAATCCCCCCGGGACAGCTGGGGCCAACGTCCTGACTTTC